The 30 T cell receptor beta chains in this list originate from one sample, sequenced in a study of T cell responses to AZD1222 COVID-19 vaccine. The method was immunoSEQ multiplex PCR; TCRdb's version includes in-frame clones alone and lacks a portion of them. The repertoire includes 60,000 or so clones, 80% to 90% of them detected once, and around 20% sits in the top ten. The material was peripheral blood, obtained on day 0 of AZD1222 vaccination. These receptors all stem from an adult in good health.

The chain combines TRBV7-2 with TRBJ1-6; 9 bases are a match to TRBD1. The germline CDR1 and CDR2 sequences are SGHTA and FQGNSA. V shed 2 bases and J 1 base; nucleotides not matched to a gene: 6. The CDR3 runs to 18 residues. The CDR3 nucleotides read TGTGCCAGCAGCTTATGGGACAGGGTTGTATCCTATAATTCACCCCTCCACTTT. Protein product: CASSLWDRVVSYNSPLHF. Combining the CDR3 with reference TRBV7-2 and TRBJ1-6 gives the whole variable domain GAGVSQSPSNKVTEKGKDVELRCDPISGHTALYWYRQSLGQGLEFLIYFQGNSAPDKSGLPSDRFSAERTGGSVSTLTIQRTQQEDSAVYLCASSLWDRVVSYNSPLHFGNGTRLTVT.

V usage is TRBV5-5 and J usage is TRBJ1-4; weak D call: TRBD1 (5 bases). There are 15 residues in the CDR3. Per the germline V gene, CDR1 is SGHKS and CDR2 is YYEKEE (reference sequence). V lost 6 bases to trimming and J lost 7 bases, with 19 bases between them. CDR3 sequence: CASMTGGLPSEKLFF. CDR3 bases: TGTGCCAGCATGACCGGGGGTCTTCCCAGTGAAAAACTGTTTTTT.

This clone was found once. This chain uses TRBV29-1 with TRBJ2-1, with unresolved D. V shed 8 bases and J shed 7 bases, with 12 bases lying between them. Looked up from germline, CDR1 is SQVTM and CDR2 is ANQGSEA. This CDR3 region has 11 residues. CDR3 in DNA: TGCAGCCCCTTTTGGGAAAATGAGCAGTTCTTC. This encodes CSPFWENEQFF.

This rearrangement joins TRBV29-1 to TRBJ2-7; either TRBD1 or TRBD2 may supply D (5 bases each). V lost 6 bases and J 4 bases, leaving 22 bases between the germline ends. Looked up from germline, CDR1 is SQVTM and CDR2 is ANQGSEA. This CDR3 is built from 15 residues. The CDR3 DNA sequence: TGCAGCGTCGTAGATACCGGGACCCACGTGTACGAGCAGTACTTC. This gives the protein CSVVDTGTHVYEQYF.

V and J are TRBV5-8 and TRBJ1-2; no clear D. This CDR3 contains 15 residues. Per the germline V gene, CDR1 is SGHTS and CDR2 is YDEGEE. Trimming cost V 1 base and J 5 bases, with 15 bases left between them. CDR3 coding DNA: TGTGCCAGCAGCTTGCGTCTCCGCGGGAGGTATGGCTACACCTTC. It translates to CASSLRLRGRYGYTF.

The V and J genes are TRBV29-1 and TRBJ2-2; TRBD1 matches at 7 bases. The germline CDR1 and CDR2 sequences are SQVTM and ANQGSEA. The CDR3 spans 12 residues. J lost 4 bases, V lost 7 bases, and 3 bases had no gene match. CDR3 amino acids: CSGRTGTGELFF. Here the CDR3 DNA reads TGCAGCGGCAGGACAGGCACCGGGGAGCTGTTTTTT.

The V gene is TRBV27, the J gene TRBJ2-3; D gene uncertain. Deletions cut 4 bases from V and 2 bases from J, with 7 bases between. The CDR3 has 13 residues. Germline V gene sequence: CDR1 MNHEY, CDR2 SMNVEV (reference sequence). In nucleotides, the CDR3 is TGTGCCAGCAGTTCCCCCGTCACAGATACGCAGTATTTT. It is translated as CASSSPVTDTQYF.

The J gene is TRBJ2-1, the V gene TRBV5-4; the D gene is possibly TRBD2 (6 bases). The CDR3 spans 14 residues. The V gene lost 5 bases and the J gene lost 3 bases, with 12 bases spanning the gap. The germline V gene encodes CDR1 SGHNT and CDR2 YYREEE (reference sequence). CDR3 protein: CASRDGSYYNEQFF. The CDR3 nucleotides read TGTGCCAGCAGAGACGGGAGTTACTACAATGAGCAGTTCTTC. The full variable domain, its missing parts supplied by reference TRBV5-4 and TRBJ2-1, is ETGVTQSPTHLIKTRGQQVTLRCSSQSGHNTVSWYQQALGQGPQFIFQYYREEENGRGNFPPRFSGLQFPNYSSELNVNALELDDSALYLCASRDGSYYNEQFFGPGTRLTVL.

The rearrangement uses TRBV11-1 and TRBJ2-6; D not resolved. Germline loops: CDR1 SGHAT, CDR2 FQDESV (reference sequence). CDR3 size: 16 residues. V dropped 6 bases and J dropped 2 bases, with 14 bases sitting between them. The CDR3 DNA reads TGTGCCAGCAGTTTTGCCTTAACAACTGGGGCCAACGTCCTGACTTTC. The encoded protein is CASSFALTTGANVLTF.

The CDR3 protein is CASSPSDRSGANVLTF. CDR3 nucleotides: TGTGCCAGCAGCCCCTCTGACAGGTCTGGGGCCAACGTCCTGACTTTC. V gene TRBV4-2 combines with J gene TRBJ2-6, with D possibly TRBD1 on 6 matching bases. Germline-derived CDR1 and CDR2 are LGHNA and YNFKEQ. The CDR3 has 16 amino acids. V was clipped by 4 bases and J by 1 base, with 11 bases between them.

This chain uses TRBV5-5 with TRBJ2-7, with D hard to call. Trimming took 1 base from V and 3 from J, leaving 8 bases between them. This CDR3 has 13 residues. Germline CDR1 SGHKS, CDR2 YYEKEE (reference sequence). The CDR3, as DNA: TGTGCCAGCAGCTTGTTGGGTGACTACGAGCAGTACTTC. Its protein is CASSLLGDYEQYF. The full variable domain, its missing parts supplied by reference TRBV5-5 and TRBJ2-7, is DAGVTQSPTHLIKTRGQQVTLRCSPISGHKSVSWYQQVLGQGPQFIFQYYEKEERGRGNFPDRFSARQFPNYSSELNVNALLLGDSALYLCASSLLGDYEQYFGPGTRLTVT.

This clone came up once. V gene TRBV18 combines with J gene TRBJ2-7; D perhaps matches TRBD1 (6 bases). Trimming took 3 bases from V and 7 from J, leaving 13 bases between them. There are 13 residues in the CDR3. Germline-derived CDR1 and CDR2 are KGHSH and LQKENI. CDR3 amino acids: CASSPPGVGEQYF. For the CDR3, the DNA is TGTGCCAGCTCACCTCCAGGGGTTGGGGAGCAGTACTTC.

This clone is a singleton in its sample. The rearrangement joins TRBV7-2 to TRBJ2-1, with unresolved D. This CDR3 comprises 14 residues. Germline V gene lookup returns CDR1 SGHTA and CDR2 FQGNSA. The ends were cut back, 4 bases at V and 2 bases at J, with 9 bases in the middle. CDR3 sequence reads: CASSSDPTYNEQFF. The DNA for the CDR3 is TGTGCCAGCAGCTCGGACCCCACCTACAATGAGCAGTTCTTC.

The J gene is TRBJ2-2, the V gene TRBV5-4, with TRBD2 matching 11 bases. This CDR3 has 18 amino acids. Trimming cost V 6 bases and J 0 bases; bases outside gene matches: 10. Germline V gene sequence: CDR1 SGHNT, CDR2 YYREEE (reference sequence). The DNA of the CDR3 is TGTGCCAGCACCTCCCCGGGACTAGCGGACTCGAACACCGGGGAGCTGTTTTTT. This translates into CASTSPGLADSNTGELFF.

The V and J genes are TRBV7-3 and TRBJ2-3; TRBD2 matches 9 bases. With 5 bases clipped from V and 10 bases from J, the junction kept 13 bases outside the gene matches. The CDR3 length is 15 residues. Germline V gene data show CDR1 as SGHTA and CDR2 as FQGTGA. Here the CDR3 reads CASSPQVAGGPSQYF. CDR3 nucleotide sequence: TGTGCCAGCAGCCCCCAGGTCGCGGGAGGGCCGTCGCAGTATTTT.

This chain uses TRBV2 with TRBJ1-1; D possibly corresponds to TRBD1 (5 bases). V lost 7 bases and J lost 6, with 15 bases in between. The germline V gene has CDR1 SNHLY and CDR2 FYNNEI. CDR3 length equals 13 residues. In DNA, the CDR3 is TGTGCCAGCACACGATCAGAGGGGTCTGAAGCTTTCTTT. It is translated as CASTRSEGSEAFF.

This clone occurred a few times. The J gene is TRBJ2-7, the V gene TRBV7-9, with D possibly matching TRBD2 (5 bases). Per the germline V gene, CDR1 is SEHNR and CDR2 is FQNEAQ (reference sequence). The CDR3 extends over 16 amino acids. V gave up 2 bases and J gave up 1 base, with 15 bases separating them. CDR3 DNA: TGTGCCAGCAGCTTAATGGGCAGCGGCCAGTCCTACGAGCAGTACTTC. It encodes CASSLMGSGQSYEQYF.

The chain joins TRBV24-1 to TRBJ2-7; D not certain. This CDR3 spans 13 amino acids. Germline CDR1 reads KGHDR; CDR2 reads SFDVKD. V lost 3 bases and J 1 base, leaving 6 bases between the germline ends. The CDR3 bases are TGTGCCACCAGTGATGTCCCTTCCTACGAGCAGTACTTC. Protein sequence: CATSDVPSYEQYF.

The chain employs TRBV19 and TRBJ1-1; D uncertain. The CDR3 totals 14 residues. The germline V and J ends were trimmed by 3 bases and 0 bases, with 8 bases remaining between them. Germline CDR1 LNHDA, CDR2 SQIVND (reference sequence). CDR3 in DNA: TGTGCCAGTAGTATCGGACTCTTGAACACTGAAGCTTTCTTT. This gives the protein CASSIGLLNTEAFF.

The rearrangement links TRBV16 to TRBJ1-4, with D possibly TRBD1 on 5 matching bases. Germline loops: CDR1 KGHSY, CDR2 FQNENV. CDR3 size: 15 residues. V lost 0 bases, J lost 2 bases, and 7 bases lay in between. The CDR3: CASSQSAGTNEKLFF. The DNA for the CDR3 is TGTGCCAGCAGCCAATCGGCAGGGACTAATGAAAAACTGTTTTTT.

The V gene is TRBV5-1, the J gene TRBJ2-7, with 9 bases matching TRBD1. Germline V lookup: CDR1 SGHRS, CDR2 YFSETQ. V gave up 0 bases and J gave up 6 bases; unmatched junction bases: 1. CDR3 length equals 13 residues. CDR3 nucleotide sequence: TGCGCCAGCAGCTTGGAGGACAGGGGCGAGCAGTACTTC. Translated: CASSLEDRGEQYF.

The CDR3: CASGSGWPNEKLFF. Here the CDR3 DNA reads TGTGCTAGTGGTTCAGGGTGGCCTAATGAAAAACTGTTTTTT. V gene TRBV12-5 combines with J gene TRBJ1-4; tentatively, D is TRBD1 (5 bases). Germline V gives CDR1 LGHNT, CDR2 FRNRAP. Between the trimmed V and J ends, which lost 4 bases and 3 bases, there was a span of 9 bases. CDR3 length equals 14 residues.

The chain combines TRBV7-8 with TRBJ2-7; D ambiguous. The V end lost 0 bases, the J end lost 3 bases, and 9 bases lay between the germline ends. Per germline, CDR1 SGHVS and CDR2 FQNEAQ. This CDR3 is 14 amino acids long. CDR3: CASSLAVNSYEQYV. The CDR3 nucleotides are TGTGCCAGCAGCTTAGCAGTTAACAGCTACGAGCAGTACGTC.

CDR3 residues: CASSRLDGQETQYF. The CDR3 DNA follows: TGTGCCAGCAGCCGCCTGGACGGTCAAGAGACCCAGTACTTC. The chain recombines TRBV14 with TRBJ2-5; D is ambiguous. CDR1 and CDR2 (germline): SGHDN, FVKESK. V lost 4 bases to trimming and J lost 2 bases, with 11 bases between them. CDR3 length: 14 residues.

For the CDR3, the DNA is TGTGCCAGCAGTTTAGTCTTTAATGAAAAACTGTTTTTT. It specifies CASSLVFNEKLFF. The chain joins TRBV12-3 or TRBV12-4 to TRBJ1-4; no clear D. V dropped 1 base and J dropped 4 bases, with 4 bases sitting between them. The CDR3 extends over 13 amino acids.

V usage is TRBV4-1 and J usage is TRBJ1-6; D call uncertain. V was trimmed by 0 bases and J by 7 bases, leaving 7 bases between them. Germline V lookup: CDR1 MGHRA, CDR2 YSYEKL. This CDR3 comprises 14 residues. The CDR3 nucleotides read TGCGCCAGCAGCCAAGAAGAGCTGAATTCACCCCTCCACTTT. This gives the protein CASSQEELNSPLHF.

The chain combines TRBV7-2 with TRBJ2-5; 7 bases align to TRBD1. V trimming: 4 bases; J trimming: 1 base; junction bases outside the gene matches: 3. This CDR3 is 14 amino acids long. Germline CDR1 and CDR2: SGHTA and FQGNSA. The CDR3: CASSWGTVQETQYF. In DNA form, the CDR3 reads TGTGCCAGCAGCTGGGGGACAGTCCAAGAGACCCAGTACTTC.

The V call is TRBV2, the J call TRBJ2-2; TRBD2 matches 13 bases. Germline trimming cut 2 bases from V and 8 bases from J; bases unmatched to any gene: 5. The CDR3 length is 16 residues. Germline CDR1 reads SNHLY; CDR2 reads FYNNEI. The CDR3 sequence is CASSETGTSGTGELFF. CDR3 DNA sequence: TGTGCCAGCAGTGAAACCGGGACTAGCGGGACGGGGGAGCTGTTTTTT.

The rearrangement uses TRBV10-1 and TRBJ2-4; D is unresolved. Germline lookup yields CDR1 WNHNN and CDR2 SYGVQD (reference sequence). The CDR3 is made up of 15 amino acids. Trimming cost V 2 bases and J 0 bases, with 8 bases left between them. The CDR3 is CASSEADLAKNIQYF. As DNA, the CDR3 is TGCGCCAGCAGTGAGGCAGACTTAGCCAAAAACATTCAGTACTTC.

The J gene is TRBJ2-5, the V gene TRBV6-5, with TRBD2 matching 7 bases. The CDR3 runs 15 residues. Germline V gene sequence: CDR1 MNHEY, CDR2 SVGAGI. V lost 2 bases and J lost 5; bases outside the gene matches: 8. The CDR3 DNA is TGTGCCAGCAGTTACGACCCCATCGGGAGGGAGACCCAGTACTTC. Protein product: CASSYDPIGRETQYF.